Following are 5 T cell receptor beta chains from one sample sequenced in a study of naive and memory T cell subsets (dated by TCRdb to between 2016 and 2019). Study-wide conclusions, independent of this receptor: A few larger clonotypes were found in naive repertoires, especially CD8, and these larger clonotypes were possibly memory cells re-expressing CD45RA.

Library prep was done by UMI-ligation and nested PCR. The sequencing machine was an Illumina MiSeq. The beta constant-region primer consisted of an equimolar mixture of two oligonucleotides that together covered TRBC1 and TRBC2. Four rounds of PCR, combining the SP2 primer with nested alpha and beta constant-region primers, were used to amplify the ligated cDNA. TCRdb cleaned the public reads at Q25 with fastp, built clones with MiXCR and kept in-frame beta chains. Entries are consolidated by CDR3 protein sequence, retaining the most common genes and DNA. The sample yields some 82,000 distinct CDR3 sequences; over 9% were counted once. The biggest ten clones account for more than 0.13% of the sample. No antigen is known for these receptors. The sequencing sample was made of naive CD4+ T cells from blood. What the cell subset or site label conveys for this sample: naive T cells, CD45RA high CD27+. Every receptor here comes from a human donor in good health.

This CDR3 is CASSARGSILNEQFF. For the CDR3, the DNA is TGTGCCAGCAGCGCCCGTGGGAGTATACTCAATGAGCAGTTCTTC. The chain uses TRBV5-4 and TRBJ2-1; the D gene is possibly TRBD2 (5 bases). This CDR3 spans 15 amino acids. Germline V gene lookup returns CDR1 SGHNT and CDR2 YYREEE (reference sequence). Trimming took 4 bases from V and 6 from J, leaving 17 bases between them.

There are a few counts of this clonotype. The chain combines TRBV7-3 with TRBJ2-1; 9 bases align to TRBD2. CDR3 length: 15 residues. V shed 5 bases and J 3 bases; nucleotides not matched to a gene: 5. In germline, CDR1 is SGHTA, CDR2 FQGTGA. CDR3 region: CASSGSGGNYNEQFF. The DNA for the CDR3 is TGTGCCAGCAGCGGGAGCGGGGGGAACTACAATGAGCAGTTCTTC. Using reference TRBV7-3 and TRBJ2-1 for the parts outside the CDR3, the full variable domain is GAGVSQTPSNKVTEKGKYVELRCDPISGHTALYWYRQSLGQGPEFLIYFQGTGAADDSGLPNDRFFAVRPEGSVSTLKIQRTERGDSAVYLCASSGSGGNYNEQFFGPGTRLTVL.

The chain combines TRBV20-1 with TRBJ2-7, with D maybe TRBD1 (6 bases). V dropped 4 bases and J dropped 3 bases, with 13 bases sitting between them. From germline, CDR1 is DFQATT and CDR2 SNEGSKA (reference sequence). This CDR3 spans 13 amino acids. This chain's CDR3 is CSAKGQIYYEQYF. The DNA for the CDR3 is TGCAGTGCTAAGGGACAAATTTACTACGAGCAGTACTTC.

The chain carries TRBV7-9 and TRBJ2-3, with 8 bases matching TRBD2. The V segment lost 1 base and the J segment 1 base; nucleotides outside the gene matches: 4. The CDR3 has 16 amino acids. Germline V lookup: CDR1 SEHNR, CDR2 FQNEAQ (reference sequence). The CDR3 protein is CASSLGSTSGTDTQYF. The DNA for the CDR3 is TGTGCCAGCAGCTTAGGTTCGACTAGCGGCACAGATACGCAGTATTTT.

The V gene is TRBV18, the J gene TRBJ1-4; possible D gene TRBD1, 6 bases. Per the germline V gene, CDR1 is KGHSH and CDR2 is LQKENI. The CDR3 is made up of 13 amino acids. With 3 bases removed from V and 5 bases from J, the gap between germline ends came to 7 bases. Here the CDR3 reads CASSPGQNEKLFF. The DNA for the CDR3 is TGTGCCAGCTCACCCGGACAGAATGAAAAACTGTTTTTT.